The clone carrying this T cell receptor (beta chain) showed up just a few times. Its antigen is still unknown. This sample was taken from a study of T cell repertoires in cytomegalovirus infection. Study in general: The authors relied on CMV epitopes, both recently identified HLA-C-restricted and well-studied HLA-B-restricted. Based on public TCR beta signatures, there were indications of CMV infection and of a matching HLA type.

Overall study findings and caveats: What dominated the ex vivo response were HLA-C-restricted CMV-specific TCR beta clonotypes.

TCRdb recomputed calls from the reads with MiXCR, one row per CDR3 protein. The table includes around 340,000 distinct CDR3 sequences, about 28% detected once. The sequenced sample was cultured PBMCs, obtained from culture after CMV antigen stimulation. The clonotype was recovered from a human donor in good health (CMV status not recorded). Some clones in this sample may be carry-over from other donors' samples.

CDR3 sequence: CASSGYEQYF. CDR3 bases: TGTGCCAGCAGTGGCTACGAGCAGTACTTC. The rearrangement joins TRBV6-1 to TRBJ2-7; unclear D gene. This CDR3 comprises 10 residues. V was cut by 4 bases and J by 3 bases, with 1 base left in between. Germline V CDR1 and CDR2: MNHNS, SASEGT.